This T cell receptor (beta chain) is from a study of blood T cells in healthy people across ages. The use of a sample-barcoded 5' primer and a J-beta primer mix characterized a second PCR of about 7 to 12 cycles. One entry per CDR3 protein results from TCRdb running MiXCR on the 5' RACE reads. Of 550,000 to 700,000 distinct CDR3 sequences in the sample, 25% to 30% were seen once. With respect to this clonotype: Its antigen is unknown.

Study results and caveats: A strong correlation was found between TCR beta diversity and the percentage of naive T cells.

V was cut by 7 bases and J by 1 base, with 16 bases left in between. Per germline, CDR1 DFQATT and CDR2 SNEGSKA (reference sequence). The CDR3 covers 14 residues. Sequenced: blood. The rearrangement joins TRBV20-1 to TRBJ2-5; D may match TRBD1 or TRBD2 (6 bases each). The receptor comes from a woman in her 70s in good health. In DNA form, the CDR3 reads TGCAGTGGTAAACGGGGGCCGTCCCAAGAGACCCAGTACTTC. Protein product: CSGKRGPSQETQYF.